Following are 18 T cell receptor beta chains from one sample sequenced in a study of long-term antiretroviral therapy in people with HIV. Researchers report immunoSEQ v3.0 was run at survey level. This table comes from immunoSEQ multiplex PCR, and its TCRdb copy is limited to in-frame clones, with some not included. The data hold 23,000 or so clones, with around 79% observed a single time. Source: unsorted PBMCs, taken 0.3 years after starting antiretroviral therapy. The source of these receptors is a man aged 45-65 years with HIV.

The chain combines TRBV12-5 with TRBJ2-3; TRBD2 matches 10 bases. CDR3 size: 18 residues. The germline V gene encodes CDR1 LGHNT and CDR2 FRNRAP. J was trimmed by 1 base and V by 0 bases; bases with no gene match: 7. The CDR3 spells CASGLVASGSPGTDTQYF. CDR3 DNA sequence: TGTGCTAGTGGTTTGGTTGCTAGCGGGAGCCCGGGCACAGATACGCAGTATTTT.

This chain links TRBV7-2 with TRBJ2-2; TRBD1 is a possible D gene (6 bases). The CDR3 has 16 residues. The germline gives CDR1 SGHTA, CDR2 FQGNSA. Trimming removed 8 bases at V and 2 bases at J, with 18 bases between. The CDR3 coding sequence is TGTGCCAGCTTGAGGGGGTCAGAGAGTAACACCGGGGAGCTGTTTTTT. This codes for CASLRGSESNTGELFF.

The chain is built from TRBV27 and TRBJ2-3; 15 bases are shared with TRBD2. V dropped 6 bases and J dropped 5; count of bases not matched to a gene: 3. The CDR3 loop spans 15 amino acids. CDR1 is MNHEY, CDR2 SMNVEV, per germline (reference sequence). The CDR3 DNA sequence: TGTGCCAGCAGCGGGACTAGCGGGGGGTTAGATACGCAGTATTTT. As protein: CASSGTSGGLDTQYF.

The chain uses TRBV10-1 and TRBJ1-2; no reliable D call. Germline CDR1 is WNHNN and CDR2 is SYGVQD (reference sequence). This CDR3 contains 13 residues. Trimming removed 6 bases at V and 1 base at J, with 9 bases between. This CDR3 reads CASSTSLNYGYTF. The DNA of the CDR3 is TGCGCCAGCAGCACCAGTCTTAACTATGGCTACACCTTC.

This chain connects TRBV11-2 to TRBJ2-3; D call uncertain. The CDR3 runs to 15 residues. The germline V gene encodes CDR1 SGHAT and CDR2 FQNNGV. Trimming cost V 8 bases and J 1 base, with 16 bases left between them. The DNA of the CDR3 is TGTGCCAGCGCGAAGTTAGGTAGGGGCACAGATACGCAGTATTTT. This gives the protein CASAKLGRGTDTQYF.

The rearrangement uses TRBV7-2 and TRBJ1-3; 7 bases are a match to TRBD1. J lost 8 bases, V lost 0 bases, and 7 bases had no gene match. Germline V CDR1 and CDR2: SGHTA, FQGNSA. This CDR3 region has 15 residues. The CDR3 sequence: CASSLAMGQRDTIYF. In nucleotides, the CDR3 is TGTGCCAGCAGCTTAGCGATGGGACAGCGGGACACCATATATTTT.

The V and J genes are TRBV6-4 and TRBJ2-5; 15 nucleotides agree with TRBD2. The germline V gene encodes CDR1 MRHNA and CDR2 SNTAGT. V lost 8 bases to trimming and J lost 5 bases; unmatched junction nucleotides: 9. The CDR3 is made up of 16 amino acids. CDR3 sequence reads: CASGTSGRIWGETQYF. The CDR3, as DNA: TGTGCCAGCGGGACTAGCGGGAGGATTTGGGGGGAGACCCAGTACTTC.

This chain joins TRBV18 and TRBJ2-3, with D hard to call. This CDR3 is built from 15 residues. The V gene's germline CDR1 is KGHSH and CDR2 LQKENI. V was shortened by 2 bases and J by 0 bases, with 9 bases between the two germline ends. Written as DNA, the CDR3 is TGTGCCAGCTCACCAGCGCGGCGGAGCACAGATACGCAGTATTTT. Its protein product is CASSPARRSTDTQYF.

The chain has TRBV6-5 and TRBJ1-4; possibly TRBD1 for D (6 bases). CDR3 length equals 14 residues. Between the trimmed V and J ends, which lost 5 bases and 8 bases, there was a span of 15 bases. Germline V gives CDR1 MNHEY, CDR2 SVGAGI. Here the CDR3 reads CASSTPRDKEKLFF. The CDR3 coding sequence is TGTGCCAGCAGTACGCCCCGGGACAAGGAAAAACTGTTTTTT.

CDR3: CAWTVGGRSQYF. The CDR3 DNA is TGTGCCTGGACGGTGGGGGGACGGTCGCAGTATTTT. The rearrangement uses TRBV30 and TRBJ2-3; tentatively, D is TRBD2 (6 bases). This CDR3 has 12 residues. CDR1 is GTSNPN and CDR2 is SVGIG in the germline V gene (reference sequence). Deletions cut 4 bases from V and 10 bases from J, with 15 bases between.

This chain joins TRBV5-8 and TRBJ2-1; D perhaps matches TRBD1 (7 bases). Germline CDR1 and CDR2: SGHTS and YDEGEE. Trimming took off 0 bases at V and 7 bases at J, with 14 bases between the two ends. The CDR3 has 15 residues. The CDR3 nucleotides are TGTGCCAGCAGCTTGGCCGCGGGACAGAGTAATGAGCAGTTCTTC. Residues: CASSLAAGQSNEQFF.

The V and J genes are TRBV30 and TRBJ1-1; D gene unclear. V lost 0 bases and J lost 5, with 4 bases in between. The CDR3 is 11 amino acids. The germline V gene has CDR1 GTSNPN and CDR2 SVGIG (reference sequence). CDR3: CAWSVTTEAFF. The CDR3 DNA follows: TGTGCCTGGAGTGTAACTACTGAAGCTTTCTTT.

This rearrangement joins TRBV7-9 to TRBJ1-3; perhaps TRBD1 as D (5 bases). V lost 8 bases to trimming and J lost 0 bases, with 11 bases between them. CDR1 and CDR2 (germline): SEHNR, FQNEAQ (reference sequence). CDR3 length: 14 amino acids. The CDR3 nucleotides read TGTGCCAGCGGGACTTCGAACTCTGGAAACACCATATATTTT. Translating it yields CASGTSNSGNTIYF.

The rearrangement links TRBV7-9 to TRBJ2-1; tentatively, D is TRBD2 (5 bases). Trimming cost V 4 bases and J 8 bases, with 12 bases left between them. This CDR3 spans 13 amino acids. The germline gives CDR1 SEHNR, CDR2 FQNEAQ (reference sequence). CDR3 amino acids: CASSSTSQDEQFF. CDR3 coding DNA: TGTGCCAGCAGCTCCACTAGTCAGGATGAGCAGTTCTTC.

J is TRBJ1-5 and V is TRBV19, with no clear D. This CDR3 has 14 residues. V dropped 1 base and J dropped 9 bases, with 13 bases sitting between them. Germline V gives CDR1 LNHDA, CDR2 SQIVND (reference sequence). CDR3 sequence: CASSIVDGERPQHF. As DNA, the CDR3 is TGTGCCAGTAGTATAGTGGACGGGGAAAGGCCCCAGCATTTT.

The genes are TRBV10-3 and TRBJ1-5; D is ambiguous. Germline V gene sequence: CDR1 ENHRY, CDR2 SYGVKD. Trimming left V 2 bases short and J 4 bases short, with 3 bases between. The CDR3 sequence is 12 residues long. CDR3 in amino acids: CAISEVNQPQHF. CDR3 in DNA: TGTGCCATCAGTGAGGTTAATCAGCCCCAGCATTTT.

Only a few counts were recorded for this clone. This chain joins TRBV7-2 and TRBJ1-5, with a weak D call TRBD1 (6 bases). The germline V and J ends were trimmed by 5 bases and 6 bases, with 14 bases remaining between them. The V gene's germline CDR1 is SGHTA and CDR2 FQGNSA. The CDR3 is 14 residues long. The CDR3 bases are TGTGCCAGCAGCCCGTTCCAGGGGTCTCAGCCCCAGCATTTT. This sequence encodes CASSPFQGSQPQHF.

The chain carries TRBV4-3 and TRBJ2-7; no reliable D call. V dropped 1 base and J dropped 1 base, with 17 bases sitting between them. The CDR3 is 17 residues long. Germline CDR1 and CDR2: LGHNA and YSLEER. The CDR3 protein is CASSQGNGMASSYEQYF. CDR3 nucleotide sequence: TGCGCCAGCAGCCAAGGAAATGGGATGGCAAGTTCCTACGAGCAGTACTTC.